This is a list of T cell receptor beta chains from one sample in a study of spatial heterogeneity in lung cancer. TCRdb itself ran the 5' RACE reads through MiXCR, one entry per CDR3 protein. The data show over 14,000 distinct CDR3 sequences, around 6.6% seen once. The sequences come from lung tumor tissue, collected at surgery. All receptors come from a male donor with early-stage non-small cell lung cancer. Both conserved end residues are trimmed from each CDR3. Expanded clones are given a class, and other clones once, few, many or no size at all.

J gene	clone size	V gene	CDR3 protein
TRBJ1-1	.	TRBV12-3/TRBV12-4	ASSSGFTEAF
TRBJ2-3	medium-sized	TRBV30	AWSYLPPSTDTQY
TRBJ1-5	.	TRBV6-2/TRBV6-3	ASSYSGTQGEAQH
TRBJ2-1	many	TRBV5-1	ASSLASAYNEQF
TRBJ1-6	medium-sized	TRBV28	ASSSGYPSPLH
TRBJ2-7	medium-sized	TRBV14	ASSPFGSGKGEQY
TRBJ2-7	few	TRBV5-1	ASGSNYYEQY
TRBJ1-1	many	TRBV2	ASIESTWNTEAF
TRBJ1-5	medium-sized	TRBV5-6	ASSPGREMEPQH
TRBJ2-6	few	TRBV2	AIRGGSGANVLT
TRBJ2-1	few	TRBV5-1	ASGGDRGPEDEQF
TRBJ2-7	.	TRBV20-1	SATGTSGYYEQY
TRBJ2-5	few	TRBV20-1	STGKTQETQY
TRBJ2-3	many	TRBV20-1	SARGLAETDTQY
TRBJ2-2	.	TRBV20-1	SAPTGTAGELF
TRBJ2-4	few	TRBV20-1	SATGQGQNIQY
TRBJ2-5	many	TRBV5-1	ASSLAAGLVYQETQY
TRBJ2-3	.	TRBV2	ASSDSLAWDTQY
TRBJ1-5	few	TRBV6-2/TRBV6-3	ASSYGQTNQPQH
TRBJ1-2	many	TRBV7-2	ASSPTGSSYGYT
TRBJ1-1	many	TRBV5-1	ASSLYRQGKDTEAF
TRBJ2-7	.	TRBV30	AWTSHRQGHNEQY
TRBJ1-5	many	TRBV20-1	SARDGRGNQPQH
TRBJ1-6	few	TRBV20-1	SATPNRLNSPLH
TRBJ1-4	few	TRBV5-1	ASSGTGATNEKLF
TRBJ2-3	few	TRBV18	ASSQSGTTMDTQY
TRBJ2-7	many	TRBV20-1	SASGQGGYYEQY
TRBJ2-4	many	TRBV10-1	ASSGRTASKNIQY
TRBJ2-2	many	TRBV30	AWRDHHTGELF
TRBJ2-2	many	TRBV7-2	ASSPGTGSAGELF
TRBJ2-5	many	TRBV12-3/TRBV12-4	ASSQNRAETQY
TRBJ1-6	medium-sized	TRBV6-2/TRBV6-3	ASRTDSYNSPLH
TRBJ2-1	.	TRBV7-6	ASSLAPGQGNEQF
TRBJ2-3	few	TRBV20-1	SARDSGDTQY
TRBJ2-3	medium-sized	TRBV20-1	SAALAGDTTDTQY
TRBJ2-1	.	TRBV20-1	SARDWGAWNEQF
TRBJ1-1	.	TRBV6-5	ASSYFGQNTEAF